This T cell receptor (beta chain) was retrieved from a study of T-cell reconstitution after alpha-beta-depleted transplantation in children. Study-wide results and caveats: Surviving thymic progenitors and recipient T cells were the source of high TCRbeta diversity at day 60 in some patients. Approximately two months post-transplant, alpha-beta T cells reportedly originated from several hundred expanded graft clones. One year after transplant, T-cell counts and diversity came mostly from newly produced T cells.

Preparation of the TCRbeta library involved a method that used unique molecular identifiers. TCRdb itself ran the PCR reads through MiXCR, one entry per CDR3 protein. The sample includes about 300,000 distinct CDR3 sequences, 6% to 10% of them seen just once. The CDR3 is 16 amino acids. The V and J ends lost 7 bases and 3 bases respectively, with 19 bases between them. Germline V gene sequence: CDR1 SEHNR, CDR2 FQNEAQ (reference sequence). At least ten counts were recorded for this clonotype. Its target is unknown. The V gene is TRBV7-9, the J gene TRBJ2-1, with D perhaps TRBD2 (6 bases). The sequence came from a female patient under 10 years old who had a stem cell transplant for Fanconi anemia, so the T cells may come from the graft donor. The sample consisted of peripheral blood, taken 360 days after TCRalphabeta/CD19-depleted stem cell transplant. The DNA of the CDR3 is TGTGCCAGCAATTCCGGGGGAGTGGGGTACTACAATGAGCAGTTCTTC. Translated: CASNSGGVGYYNEQFF.